This T cell receptor (beta chain) was identified during a study of blood T cell repertoires in COVID-19. Study summary: Spain, Italy and the United States supplied samples that represented acute and convalescent COVID-19. In each case, the material was cDNA or gDNA derived from T cells, B-cell-depleted T cells, or PBMCs.

This CDR3 comprises 12 residues. V lost 6 bases and J lost 6, with 9 bases in between. Original processing notes: Reference gene primer amplification gave estimated nucleated cell counts. The table came from immunoSEQ multiplex PCR; TCRdb's copy has only in-frame clones and leaves some out. The V and J calls and clone size come from that table; D and trimming were worked out from the DNA. This table holds some 64,000 clones, 60% to 80% found once. V and J are TRBV12-3 or TRBV12-4 and TRBJ1-5, with D uncertain. The sequenced material came from peripheral blood. This receptor was taken from a man older than 75 with active or convalescent COVID-19. The CDR3 nucleotides are TGTGCCAGCAGCCACGGAGGTCAGCCCCAGCATTTT. Its translation: CASSHGGQPQHF.